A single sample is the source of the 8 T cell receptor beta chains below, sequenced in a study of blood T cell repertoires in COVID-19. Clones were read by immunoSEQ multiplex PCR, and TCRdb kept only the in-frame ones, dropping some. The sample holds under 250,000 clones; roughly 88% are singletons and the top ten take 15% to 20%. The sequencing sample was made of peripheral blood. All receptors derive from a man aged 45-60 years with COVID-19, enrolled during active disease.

In DNA form, the CDR3 reads TGTGCCAGCAGTTATAATCGGGGGGTAAGGACTGAAGCTTTCTTT. It codes for CASSYNRGVRTEAFF. The rearrangement joins TRBV14 to TRBJ1-1, with D perhaps matching TRBD1 (5 bases). Germline CDR1 is SGHDN and CDR2 is FVKESK. The CDR3 has 15 residues. With 6 bases removed from V and 5 bases from J, the gap between germline ends came to 19 bases.

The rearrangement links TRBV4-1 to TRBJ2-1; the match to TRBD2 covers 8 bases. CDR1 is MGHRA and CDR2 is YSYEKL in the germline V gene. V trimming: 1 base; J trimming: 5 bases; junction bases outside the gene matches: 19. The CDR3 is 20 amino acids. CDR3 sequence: CASSQVPVLSGRLGDNEQFF. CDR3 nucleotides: TGCGCCAGCAGCCAAGTCCCCGTTCTGAGCGGGAGACTTGGGGACAATGAGCAGTTCTTC.

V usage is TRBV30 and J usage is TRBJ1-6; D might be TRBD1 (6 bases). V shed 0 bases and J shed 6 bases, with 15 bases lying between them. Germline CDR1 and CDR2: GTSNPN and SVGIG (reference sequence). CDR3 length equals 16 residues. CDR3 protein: CAWSVGTGTRNSPLHF. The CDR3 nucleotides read TGTGCCTGGAGTGTGGGCACCGGGACACGTAATTCACCCCTCCACTTT.

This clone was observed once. CDR3 amino acids: CARKGGGTGVTDTQYF. The DNA for the CDR3 is TGCGCCCGCAAGGGAGGGGGGACAGGGGTCACAGATACGCAGTATTTT. V gene TRBV5-1 combines with J gene TRBJ2-3; TRBD1 matches 10 bases. From germline, CDR1 is SGHRS and CDR2 YFSETQ. The V and J ends lost 10 bases and 2 bases, in that order; junction bases with no gene match: 13. The CDR3 consists of 16 residues.

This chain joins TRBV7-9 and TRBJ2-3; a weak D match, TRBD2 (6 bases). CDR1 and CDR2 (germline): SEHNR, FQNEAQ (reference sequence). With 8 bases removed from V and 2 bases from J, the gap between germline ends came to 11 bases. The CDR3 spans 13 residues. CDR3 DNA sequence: TGTGCCAGCGCACGGGGACTCACAGATACGCAGTATTTT. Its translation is CASARGLTDTQYF.

The CDR3 DNA sequence: TGTGCCAGCAGCCGGAAGGACAGGGGGAATGAGCAGTTCTTC. Translated: CASSRKDRGNEQFF. The chain has TRBV3-1 (or the pseudogene TRBV3-2) and TRBJ2-1, with 10 bases fitting TRBD1. Looked up from germline, CDR1 is LGHDT and CDR2 is YNNKEL (reference sequence). The length of the CDR3 is 14 residues. Trimming took 4 bases from V and 7 from J; bases not matched to a gene: 4.

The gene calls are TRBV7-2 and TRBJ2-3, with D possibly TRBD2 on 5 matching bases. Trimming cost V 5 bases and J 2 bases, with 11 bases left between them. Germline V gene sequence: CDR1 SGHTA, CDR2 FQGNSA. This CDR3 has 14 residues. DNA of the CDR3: TGTGCCAGCAGCCCGGAGGACCACACAGATACGCAGTATTTT. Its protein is CASSPEDHTDTQYF.

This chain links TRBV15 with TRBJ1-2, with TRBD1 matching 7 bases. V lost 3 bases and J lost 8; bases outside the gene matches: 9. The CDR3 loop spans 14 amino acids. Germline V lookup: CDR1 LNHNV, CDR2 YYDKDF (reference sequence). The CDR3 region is CATSRATGNKGYTF. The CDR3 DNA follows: TGTGCCACCAGCAGGGCGACAGGGAATAAGGGCTACACCTTC.